Each of the 15 T cell receptor beta chains below was sequenced from the same sample in a study of human T cells and chemical hapten exposure. TCRdb re-derived calls from the RACE reads in MiXCR, one entry per CDR3 protein. The sample shows some 89,000 distinct CDR3 sequences, 25% to 35% of them seen only once. Stated time point: patch test 3, about 24 weeks after DPC sensitization. The treatment is: therapeutic diphenylcyclopropenone sensitization with weekly scalp DPC. This specimen consisted of whole blood, obtained in connection with sensitization to the hapten diphenylcyclopropenone (DPC). These receptors were collected from a man in his forties with alopecia areata. Some clones in this sample may be carry-over from other donors' samples.

The gene calls are TRBV28 and TRBJ2-1; a possible D gene is TRBD1 (6 bases). V lost 3 bases and J 7 bases, leaving 13 bases between the germline ends. The length of the CDR3 is 14 residues. The germline V gene encodes CDR1 MDHEN and CDR2 SYDVKM. The CDR3 nucleotides are TGTGCCAGCAGTTTGAGTCAGGGGTGGAATGAGCAGTTCTTC. Translating it yields CASSLSQGWNEQFF.

This chain joins TRBV12-3 or TRBV12-4 and TRBJ2-3; TRBD2 agrees at 8 bases. CDR3 length: 18 residues. Trimming removed 4 bases from V and 2 bases from J; junction bases left unmatched: 14. The CDR3 coding sequence is TGTGCCAGCAGTTCTCACCGGACTAGCCTTTCCCCCACAGATACGCAGTATTTT. This gives the protein CASSSHRTSLSPTDTQYF.

This clonotype has a handful of counts. The chain combines TRBV6-2 or TRBV6-3 with TRBJ1-5; the D gene is possibly TRBD1 (5 bases). This CDR3 region has 14 residues. Trimming cost V 7 bases and J 1 base, with 11 bases left between them. Germline V gene lookup returns CDR1 MNHEY and CDR2 SVGEGT. As DNA, the CDR3 is TGTGCCAGCATGGTGGGGGTAAGCAATCAGCCCCAGCATTTT. Encoded protein: CASMVGVSNQPQHF.

Only a few counts were recorded for this clonotype. The rearrangement uses TRBV7-2 and TRBJ2-5, with D possibly TRBD1 on 6 matching bases. Germline assignment: CDR1 SGHTA and CDR2 FQGNSA. V gave up 2 bases and J gave up 2 bases, with 21 bases separating them. This CDR3 region has 18 residues. CDR3 coding DNA: TGTGCCAGCAGCTTAAGGAATACAGGAACAGGGTTTCAAGAGACCCAGTACTTC. Translated, it gives CASSLRNTGTGFQETQYF. The full variable domain, rest sourced from reference TRBV7-2 and TRBJ2-5, is GAGVSQSPSNKVTEKGKDVELRCDPISGHTALYWYRQSLGQGLEFLIYFQGNSAPDKSGLPSDRFSAERTGGSVSTLTIQRTQQEDSAVYLCASSLRNTGTGFQETQYFGPGTRLLVL.

This clonotype is termed medium-sized (0.01 to 0.1%). The V and J genes are TRBV10-2 and TRBJ2-1; TRBD1 aligns across 7 bases. The length of the CDR3 is 13 residues. Per the germline V gene, CDR1 is WSHSY and CDR2 is SAAADI. V dropped 4 bases and J dropped 4; count of bases not matched to a gene: 1. The CDR3 protein is CASSVQGYNEQFF. The CDR3 DNA sequence: TGCGCCAGCAGTGTACAGGGGTACAATGAGCAGTTCTTC.

This clonotype was detected ten times or more. The V call is TRBV6-4, the J call TRBJ2-2, with D perhaps matching TRBD2 (5 bases). The V and J ends lost 4 bases and 7 bases respectively, with 10 bases between them. The length of the CDR3 is 13 residues. Germline V lookup: CDR1 MRHNA, CDR2 SNTAGT. CDR3 residues: CASSVGDHGELFF. CDR3 sequence (DNA): TGTGCCAGCAGTGTCGGGGATCACGGGGAGCTGTTTTTT.

This chain uses TRBV28 with TRBJ1-1, with 10 bases matching TRBD1. The CDR3 sequence is 16 residues long. Trimming removed 7 bases from V and 0 bases from J; junction bases left unmatched: 8. CDR1 and CDR2 (germline): MDHEN, SYDVKM. The CDR3, as DNA: TGTGCCAGCAATTGGGGACAGGGGACCTTGAACACTGAAGCTTTCTTT. This sequence encodes CASNWGQGTLNTEAFF. Filled out from reference TRBV28 and TRBJ1-1, the complete variable domain reads DVKVTQSSRYLVKRTGEKVFLECVQDMDHENMFWYRQDPGLGLRLIYFSYDVKMKEKGDIPEGYSVSREKKERFSLILESASTNQTSMYLCASNWGQGTLNTEAFFGQGTRLTVV.

The chain joins TRBV7-3 to TRBJ2-7, with 8 bases that match TRBD2. The CDR3 sequence is 13 residues long. J was trimmed by 7 bases and V by 5 bases; bases with no gene match: 7. The V gene's germline CDR1 is SGHTA and CDR2 FQGTGA. In DNA form, the CDR3 reads TGTGCCAGCAGCCCCGTGGCGGGAGGTGAGCAGTACTTC. Protein sequence: CASSPVAGGEQYF.

The chain couples TRBV29-1 to TRBJ2-1; TRBD2 aligns across 10 bases. V dropped 3 bases and J dropped 10; count of bases not matched to a gene: 6. This CDR3 has 13 amino acids. The germline gives CDR1 SQVTM, CDR2 ANQGSEA. The CDR3 sequence: CSVDRAGGGEQFF. The CDR3 DNA is TGCAGCGTTGATCGAGCGGGAGGGGGGGAGCAGTTCTTC.

This clonotype has a handful of counts. This chain links TRBV18 with TRBJ2-7; weak D call: TRBD1 (6 bases). Germline V gene data show CDR1 as KGHSH and CDR2 as LQKENI. The CDR3 totals 13 residues. Trimming removed 3 bases at V and 3 bases at J, with 9 bases between. The CDR3 is CASSPGQNYEQYF. As DNA, the CDR3 is TGTGCCAGCTCACCTGGACAGAACTACGAGCAGTACTTC.

The chain uses TRBV6-5 and TRBJ1-3; D uncertain. This CDR3 comprises 13 residues. V lost 5 bases to trimming and J lost 7 bases, with 12 bases between them. Germline CDR1 is MNHEY and CDR2 is SVGAGI. The CDR3 coding sequence is TGTGCCAGCAGTACGGACCAAGCGAACACCATATATTTT. This encodes CASSTDQANTIYF.

The chain links TRBV28 to TRBJ2-7, with 11 bases lining up with TRBD1. The CDR3 is 15 residues long. The junction had 6 bases not matched to a gene; V was cut back by 4 bases and J by 4 bases. The V gene's germline CDR1 is MDHEN and CDR2 SYDVKM. The DNA of the CDR3 is TGTGCCAGCAGTTCCCCCGGGACAGGGGGTTACGAGCAGTACTTC. It specifies CASSSPGTGGYEQYF.

This clonotype was seen ten or more times. This chain links TRBV14 with TRBJ2-1, with D tentatively TRBD2 (7 bases). Germline CDR1 reads SGHDN; CDR2 reads FVKESK. The CDR3 totals 15 residues. The V and J ends lost 2 bases and 7 bases respectively, with 15 bases between them. The CDR3 region has the DNA TGTGCCAGCAGCCAACAAGCGGGAAGGGGGAATGAGCAGTTCTTC. Its translation is CASSQQAGRGNEQFF.

This clonotype has more than one count but fewer than ten. The gene calls are TRBV20-1 and TRBJ2-7; 7 bases match TRBD1. Germline assignment: CDR1 DFQATT and CDR2 SNEGSKA (reference sequence). The CDR3 totals 15 residues. Trimming cost V 6 bases and J 0 bases; bases outside gene matches: 11. Here the CDR3 DNA reads TGCAGTGCCCACCGCAGGGACAGCCACTCCTACGAGCAGTACTTC. Its translation: CSAHRRDSHSYEQYF.

This clonotype occurred a few times. The V gene is TRBV9, the J gene TRBJ2-7, with 8 nucleotides matching TRBD2. The CDR3 consists of 15 residues. The V and J ends lost 1 base and 2 bases, in that order; junction bases with no gene match: 5. Germline V gene data show CDR1 as SGDLS and CDR2 as YYNGEE. The CDR3, as DNA: TGTGCCAGCAGCGTAACGAGCGGGAGAACCTACGAGCAGTACTTC. Translating gives CASSVTSGRTYEQYF.